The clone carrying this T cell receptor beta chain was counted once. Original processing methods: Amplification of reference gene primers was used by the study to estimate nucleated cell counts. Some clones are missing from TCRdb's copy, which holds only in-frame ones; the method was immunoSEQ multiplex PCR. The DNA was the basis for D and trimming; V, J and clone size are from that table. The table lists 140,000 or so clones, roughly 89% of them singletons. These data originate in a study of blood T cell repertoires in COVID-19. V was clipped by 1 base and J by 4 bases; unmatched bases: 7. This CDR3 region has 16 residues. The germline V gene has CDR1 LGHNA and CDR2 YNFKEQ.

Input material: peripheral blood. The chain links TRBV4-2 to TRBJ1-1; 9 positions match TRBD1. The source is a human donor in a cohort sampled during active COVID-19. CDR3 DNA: TGTGCCAGCAGCCAAGGGCTCCTGACAGGGGGCACTGAAGCTTTCTTT. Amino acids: CASSQGLLTGGTEAFF.